Presented here are 5 T cell receptor beta chains from one specimen sequenced in a study of vaccination effects on CD4 cells after COVID-19. These receptors lack a known antigen. Using viral peptide pools, the ViraFEST assay grew out antigen-specific CD4+ T cells prior to sequencing. CD4+ T cell isolation took place after 10 days of culture. Method: immunoSEQ multiplex PCR; TCRdb's copy keeps in-frame clones and lacks some. The sample has about 8,100 clones, around 74% seen once. This specimen was CD4+ T cells from PBMCs cultured with HCoV-229E spike peptides, taken before COVID-19 vaccination. These receptors were taken from a human donor who received a COVID-19 vaccine.

The V call is TRBV10-2, the J call TRBJ2-4; TRBD1 is a possible D gene (7 bases). The CDR3 has 14 residues. Germline assignment: CDR1 WSHSY and CDR2 SAAADI. The ends were cut back, 5 bases at V and 4 bases at J, with 12 bases in the middle. The CDR3 nucleotides are TGCGCCAGCAGTCCGACAGGGACTAAAAACATTCAGTACTTC. Protein: CASSPTGTKNIQYF.

The genes are TRBV5-4 and TRBJ2-5; weak D call: TRBD1 (5 bases). This CDR3 spans 14 amino acids. Trimming took 2 bases from V and 4 from J, leaving 12 bases between them. Germline assignment: CDR1 SGHNT and CDR2 YYREEE (reference sequence). DNA for the CDR3: TGTGCCAGCAGCTTACCAGGGATGGGAGAGACCCAGTACTTC. Amino acids: CASSLPGMGETQYF. Based on the CDR3 plus reference TRBV5-4 and TRBJ2-5, the full variable domain is ETGVTQSPTHLIKTRGQQVTLRCSSQSGHNTVSWYQQALGQGPQFIFQYYREEENGRGNFPPRFSGLQFPNYSSELNVNALELDDSALYLCASSLPGMGETQYFGPGTRLLVL.

This clone has a handful of counts. The rearrangement links TRBV9 to TRBJ1-1; 11 positions match TRBD1. With 1 base clipped from V and 5 bases from J, the junction kept 7 bases outside the gene matches. The CDR3 has 16 residues. Germline V gives CDR1 SGDLS, CDR2 YYNGEE. CDR3 nucleotide sequence: TGTGCCAGCAGCGTAACCGTCGGGACAGGGGGGACTGAAGCTTTCTTT. It specifies CASSVTVGTGGTEAFF.

V gene TRBV29-1 combines with J gene TRBJ1-4; D is unresolved. Germline loops: CDR1 SQVTM, CDR2 ANQGSEA. This CDR3 spans 12 amino acids. The ends were cut back, 1 base at V and 5 bases at J, with 5 bases in the middle. Written as DNA, the CDR3 is TGCAGCGTTGAAGGGGTCAATGAAAAACTGTTTTTT. Encoded protein: CSVEGVNEKLFF.

This chain links TRBV12-5 with TRBJ2-5; 8 positions agree with TRBD2. There are 14 residues in the CDR3. From germline, CDR1 is LGHNT and CDR2 FRNRAP. V lost 7 bases and J lost 4; bases outside the gene matches: 8. The chain's CDR3 is CASDGGVGPETQYF. CDR3 DNA sequence: TGTGCTAGTGACGGGGGGGTCGGGCCAGAGACCCAGTACTTC. Based on the CDR3 plus reference TRBV12-5 and TRBJ2-5, the full variable domain is DARVTQTPRHKVTEMGQEVTMRCQPILGHNTVFWYRQTMMQGLELLAYFRNRAPLDDSGMPKDRFSAEMPDATLATLKIQPSEPRDSAVYFCASDGGVGPETQYFGPGTRLLVL.